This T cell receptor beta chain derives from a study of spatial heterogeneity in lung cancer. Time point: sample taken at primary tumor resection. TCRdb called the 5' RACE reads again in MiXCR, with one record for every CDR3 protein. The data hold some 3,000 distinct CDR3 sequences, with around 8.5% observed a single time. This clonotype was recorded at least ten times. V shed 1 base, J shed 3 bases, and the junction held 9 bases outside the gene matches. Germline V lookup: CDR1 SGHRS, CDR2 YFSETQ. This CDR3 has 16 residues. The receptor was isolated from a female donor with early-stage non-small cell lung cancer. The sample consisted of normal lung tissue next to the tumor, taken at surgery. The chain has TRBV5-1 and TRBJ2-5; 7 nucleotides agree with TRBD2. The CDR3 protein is CASSLISASGKETQYF. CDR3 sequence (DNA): TGCGCCAGCAGCTTGATATCGGCTAGCGGAAAAGAGACCCAGTACTTC.